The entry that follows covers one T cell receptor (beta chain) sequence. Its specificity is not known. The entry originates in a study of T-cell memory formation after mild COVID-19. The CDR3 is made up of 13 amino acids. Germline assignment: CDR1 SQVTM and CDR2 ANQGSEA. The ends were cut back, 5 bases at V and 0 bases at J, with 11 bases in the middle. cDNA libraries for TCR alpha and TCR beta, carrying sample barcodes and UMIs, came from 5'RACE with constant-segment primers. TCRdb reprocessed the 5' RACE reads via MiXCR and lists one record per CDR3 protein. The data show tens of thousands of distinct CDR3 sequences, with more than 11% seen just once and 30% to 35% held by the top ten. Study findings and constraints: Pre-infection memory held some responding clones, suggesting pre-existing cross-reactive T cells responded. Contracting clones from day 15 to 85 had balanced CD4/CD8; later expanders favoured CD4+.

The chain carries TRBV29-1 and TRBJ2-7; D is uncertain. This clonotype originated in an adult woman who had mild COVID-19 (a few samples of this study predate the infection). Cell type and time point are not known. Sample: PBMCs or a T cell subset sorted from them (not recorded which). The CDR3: CSVTTGYSYEQYF. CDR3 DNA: TGCAGCGTTACAACGGGCTACTCCTACGAGCAGTACTTC.